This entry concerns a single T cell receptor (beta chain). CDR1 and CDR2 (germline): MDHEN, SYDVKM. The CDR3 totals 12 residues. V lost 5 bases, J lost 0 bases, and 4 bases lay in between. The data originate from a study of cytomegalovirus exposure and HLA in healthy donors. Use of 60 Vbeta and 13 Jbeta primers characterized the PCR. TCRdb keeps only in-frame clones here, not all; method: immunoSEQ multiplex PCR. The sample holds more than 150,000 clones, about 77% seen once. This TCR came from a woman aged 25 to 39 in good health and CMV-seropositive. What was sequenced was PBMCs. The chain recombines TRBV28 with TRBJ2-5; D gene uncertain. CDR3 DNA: TGTGCCAGCAGTACACACCAAGAGACCCAGTACTTC. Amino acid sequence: CASSTHQETQYF.